This T cell receptor beta chain was sequenced during a study of T-cell memory formation after mild COVID-19. Overall study context: Largely, the TCR clusters proved donor specific. General observations from the study: Memory sampled before infection contained some responding clones, suggesting cross-reactive memory joined.

TCR alpha and TCR beta cDNA libraries with sample barcodes and UMIs came from 5'RACE using constant-segment primers. TCRdb recomputed calls from the 5' RACE reads with MiXCR, one row per CDR3 protein. Here the sample spans nearly 350,000 distinct CDR3 sequences, about an eighth being singletons. The CDR3 loop spans 13 amino acids. CDR1 and CDR2 (germline): LNHNV, YYDKDF (reference sequence). Trimming left V 0 bases short and J 4 bases short, with 7 bases between. This clonotype was counted between two and nine times. Antigen specificity is unknown. The sequencing sample was made of PBMCs or a T cell subset sorted from them (not recorded which). This chain links TRBV15 with TRBJ2-7; TRBD1 might be the D (5 bases). The receptor's source is a man between 18 and 35 years old who had mild COVID-19 (a few samples of this study predate the infection). Cell type and time point are not known. This chain's CDR3 is CATSRDQGYEQYF. CDR3 in DNA: TGTGCCACCAGCAGAGATCAGGGTTACGAGCAGTACTTC.